This TCR beta chain was identified in a study of CD8+CD57+ T cells in acquired aplastic anemia. Across the study: DNA from sorted CD4+ and CD8+ cells averaged approximately 3.5 ug. General study points: Levels of CD8+ Simpson's diversity were not significantly distinct in patients versus controls.

Both TCR beta VDJ combination and CDR3 sequence profiling were carried out. Genomic DNA was the template for this profiling. MiXCR, applied by TCRdb to the reads, yields one record per CDR3 protein. The profile shows about 180,000 distinct CDR3 sequences, approximately 45% of them singletons. This CDR3 contains 16 residues. The germline CDR1 and CDR2 sequences are SGHVS and FQNEAQ. Unmatched junction bases numbered 7, after V lost 0 bases and J lost 5 bases. A word on this clonotype: Its matching antigen is unknown.

This TCR came from a human donor in good health. The chain combines TRBV7-8 with TRBJ2-7; 10 bases align to TRBD1. Input material: sorted CD4+, CD8+, or CD8+CD57+ T cells (not recorded which) from PBMCs. The CDR3 here is CASSLAVGQGWHEQYF. The CDR3 DNA follows: TGTGCCAGCAGCTTAGCGGTGGGACAGGGGTGGCACGAGCAGTACTTC.